This TCR beta chain was recorded in a study of cytomegalovirus exposure and HLA in healthy donors. Looking at the study overall: As released early, the data held 65 million to 90 million unique TCRs from HLA-typed donors.

Study results and limitations: CMV serostatus was the only recorded immune exposure for donors. Presence/absence analyses treated sequencing depth as roughly uniform across donors. In a later analysis, V- and J-gene trimming of beta chains associated with a DCLRE1C missense variant, replicated independently.

Worth noting for this clone: Antigen: not known.

The junction had 9 bases not matched to a gene; V was cut back by 5 bases and J by 0 bases. The CDR3 runs to 18 residues. Germline assignment: CDR1 SEHNR and CDR2 FQNEAQ (reference sequence). PCR was performed using 60 Vbeta and 13 Jbeta primers. Libraries were prepared by immunoSEQ multiplex PCR; TCRdb keeps only in-frame clonotypes and omits some of them. The sample holds some 150,000 clones, roughly 77% seen once. This sequence was found in a man aged 30 to 39 in good health and CMV-seropositive. V usage is TRBV7-9 and J usage is TRBJ2-5; 13 positions agree with TRBD2. What was sequenced was PBMCs. The CDR3 nucleotides are TGTGCCAGCAGCGACCGGACTAGCGGGGGCGCGGACCAAGAGACCCAGTACTTC. It specifies CASSDRTSGGADQETQYF.